This TCR beta chain was sequenced for a study of CD8 T cells in ankylosing spondylitis. Remarks on this clonotype: Its antigen is as yet unknown. One end of the junction does not line up with germline, which may come from a read error.

TCRdb independently ran MiXCR on the 5' RACE reads; one entry per CDR3 protein. The table shows a few hundred thousand distinct CDR3 sequences, with about 10% occurring only once. Study-level findings and limits: Seemingly distinctive of ankylosing spondylitis blood was a TCR beta motif formed by eight highly homologous variants.

CDR1 is SSHAT, CDR2 FNYEAQ, per germline (reference sequence). This CDR3 has 16 residues. Sample: blood, either unsorted or a sorted T cell fraction (not recorded which). The chain joins TRBV7-7 to TRBJ2-2; no clear D. This receptor was obtained from a male donor with ankylosing spondylitis or in good health (not recorded which). The CDR3 nucleotides read TGTGCTAGCAGCGAGATGCTAGAGAACCCCCCCGGGGAGCTGTTTTTT. This translates into CASSEMLENPPGELFF. Based on the CDR3 plus reference TRBV7-7 and TRBJ2-2, the full variable domain is GAGVSQSPRYKVTKRGQDVTLRCDPISSHATLYWYQQALGQGPEFLTYFNYEAQPDKSGLPSDRFSAERPEGSISTLTIQRTEQRDSAMYRCASSEMLENPPGELFFGEGSRLTVL.